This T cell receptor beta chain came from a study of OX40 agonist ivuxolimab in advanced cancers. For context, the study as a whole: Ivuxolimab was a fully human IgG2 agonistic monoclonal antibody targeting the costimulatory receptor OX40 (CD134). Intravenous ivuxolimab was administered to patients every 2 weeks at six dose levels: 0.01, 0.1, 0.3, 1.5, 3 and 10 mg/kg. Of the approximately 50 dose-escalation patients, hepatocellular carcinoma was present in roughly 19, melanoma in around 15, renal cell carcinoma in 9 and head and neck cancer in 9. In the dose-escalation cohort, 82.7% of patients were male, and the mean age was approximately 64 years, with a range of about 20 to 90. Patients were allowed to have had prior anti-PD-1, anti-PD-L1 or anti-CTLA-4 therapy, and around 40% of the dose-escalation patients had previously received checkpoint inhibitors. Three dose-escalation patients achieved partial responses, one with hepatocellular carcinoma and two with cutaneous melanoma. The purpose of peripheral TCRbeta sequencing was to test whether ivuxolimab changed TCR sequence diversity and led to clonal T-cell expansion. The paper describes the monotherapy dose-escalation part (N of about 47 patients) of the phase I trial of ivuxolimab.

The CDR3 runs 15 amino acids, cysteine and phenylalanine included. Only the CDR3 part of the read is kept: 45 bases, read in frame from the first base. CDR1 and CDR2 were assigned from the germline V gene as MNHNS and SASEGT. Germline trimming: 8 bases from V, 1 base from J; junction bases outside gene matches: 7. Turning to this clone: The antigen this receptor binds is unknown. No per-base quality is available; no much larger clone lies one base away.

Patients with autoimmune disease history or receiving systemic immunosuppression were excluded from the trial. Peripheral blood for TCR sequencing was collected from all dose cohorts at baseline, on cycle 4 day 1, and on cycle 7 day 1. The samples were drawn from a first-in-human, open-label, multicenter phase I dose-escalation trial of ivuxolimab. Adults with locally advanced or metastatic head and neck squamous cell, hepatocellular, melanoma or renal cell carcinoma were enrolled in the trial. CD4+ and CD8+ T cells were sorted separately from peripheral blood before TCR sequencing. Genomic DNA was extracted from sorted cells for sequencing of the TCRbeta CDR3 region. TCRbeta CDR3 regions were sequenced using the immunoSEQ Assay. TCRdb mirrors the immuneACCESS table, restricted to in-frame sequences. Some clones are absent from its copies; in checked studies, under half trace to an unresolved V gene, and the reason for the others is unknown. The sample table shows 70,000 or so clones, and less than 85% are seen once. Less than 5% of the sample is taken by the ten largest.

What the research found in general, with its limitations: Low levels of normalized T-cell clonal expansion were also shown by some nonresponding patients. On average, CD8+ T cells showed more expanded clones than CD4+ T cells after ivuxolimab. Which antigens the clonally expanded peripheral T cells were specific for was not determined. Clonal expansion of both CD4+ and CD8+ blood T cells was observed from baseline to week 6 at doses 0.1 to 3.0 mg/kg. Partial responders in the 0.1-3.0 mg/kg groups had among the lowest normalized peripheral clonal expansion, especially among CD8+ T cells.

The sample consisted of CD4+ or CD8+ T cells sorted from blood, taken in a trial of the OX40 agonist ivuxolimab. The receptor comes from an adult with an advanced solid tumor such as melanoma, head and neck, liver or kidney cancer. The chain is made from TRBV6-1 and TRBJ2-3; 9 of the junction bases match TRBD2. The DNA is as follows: TGTGCCAGCCTGGGCGGGGGGGCCGGCACAGATACGCAGTATTTT. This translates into CASLGGGAGTDTQYF.